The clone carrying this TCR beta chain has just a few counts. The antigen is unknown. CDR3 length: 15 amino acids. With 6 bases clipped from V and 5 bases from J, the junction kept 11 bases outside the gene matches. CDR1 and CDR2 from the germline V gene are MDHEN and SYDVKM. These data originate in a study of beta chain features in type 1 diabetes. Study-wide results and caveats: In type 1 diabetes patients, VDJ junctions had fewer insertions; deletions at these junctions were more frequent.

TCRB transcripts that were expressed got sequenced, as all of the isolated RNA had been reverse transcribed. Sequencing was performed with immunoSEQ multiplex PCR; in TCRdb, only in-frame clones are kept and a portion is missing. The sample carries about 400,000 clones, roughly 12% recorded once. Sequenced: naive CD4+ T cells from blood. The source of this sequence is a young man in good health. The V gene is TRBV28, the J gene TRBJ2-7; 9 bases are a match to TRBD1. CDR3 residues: CASSRTIDRGNEQYF. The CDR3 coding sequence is TGTGCCAGCAGCCGAACAATAGACAGGGGGAACGAGCAGTACTTC. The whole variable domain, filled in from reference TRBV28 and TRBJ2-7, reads DVKVTQSSRYLVKRTGEKVFLECVQDMDHENMFWYRQDPGLGLRLIYFSYDVKMKEKGDIPEGYSVSREKKERFSLILESASTNQTSMYLCASSRTIDRGNEQYFGPGTRLTVT.